One sample yielded the 4 T cell receptor beta chains listed below, sequenced in a study of blood T cells in healthy people across ages. Using a J-beta primer mix together with a sample-barcoded 5' primer, a second PCR was run for roughly 6 to 12 cycles. TCRdb independently ran MiXCR on the 5' RACE reads; one entry per CDR3 protein. The table includes about 640,000 distinct CDR3 sequences, 58% detected once. The sequenced sample was blood. These receptors originate from a man in his fifties or sixties in good health.

In this sample, this clonotype turned up a few times. The V gene is TRBV9, the J gene TRBJ1-1, with D possibly TRBD1 on 5 matching bases. The CDR3 has 15 residues. V lost 4 bases and J 0 bases, leaving 13 bases between the germline ends. Germline V gives CDR1 SGDLS, CDR2 YYNGEE. The CDR3 is CASSLRDSMNTEAFF. CDR3 DNA sequence: TGTGCCAGCAGCCTACGAGACAGCATGAACACTGAAGCTTTCTTT.

This clonotype has only one observation. This chain connects TRBV20-1 to TRBJ2-5; 9 nucleotides agree with TRBD2. V shed 5 bases, J shed 1 base, and the junction held 8 bases outside the gene matches. Germline values: CDR1 DFQATT, CDR2 SNEGSKA (reference sequence). The CDR3 covers 15 residues. The chain's CDR3 is CSARLAGESQETQYF. The CDR3 bases are TGCAGTGCTCGCTTAGCGGGGGAGTCCCAAGAGACCCAGTACTTC.

The chain employs TRBV7-8 and TRBJ2-7, with D possibly TRBD1 on 6 matching bases. With the DNA end fitting TRBJ2-4 better, the J assignment may be wrong. Germline V gene sequence: CDR1 SGHVS, CDR2 FQNEAQ. This CDR3 is built from 15 residues. CDR3 in amino acids: CASSQEGVVKNIQYF. CDR3 DNA: TGTGCCAGCAGCCAAGAGGGGGTCGTCAAAAACATTCAGTACTTC.

This chain uses TRBV5-5 with TRBJ2-5, with 8 positions matching TRBD2. The last part of the DNA fits TRBJ2-7 better; the J call may be wrong. Germline V CDR1 and CDR2: SGHKS, YYEKEE (reference sequence). The CDR3 totals 13 residues. The CDR3 reads CASSLGSGDEQYF. CDR3 coding DNA: TGTGCCAGCAGCTTGGGTAGCGGGGACGAGCAGTACTTC.